The 21 T cell receptor beta chains below come from one sample, sequenced in a study of T cells in Graves' hyperthyroidism and ophthalmopathy. TCR beta CDR3 region amplification was performed from RNA transcripts. During a first-round RT-PCR of the TCR CDR3, the HTBI primer set was used. TCRdb recomputed calls from the multiplex PCR reads with MiXCR, one row per CDR3 protein. The sample lists 200,000 or so distinct CDR3 sequences, around a sixth occurring once. The sequenced sample was blood. These receptors came from a woman aged 50 to 65 with Graves' hyperthyroidism.

The chain couples TRBV12-3 or TRBV12-4 to TRBJ1-4; possible D gene TRBD1, 6 bases. V dropped 3 bases and J dropped 0 bases, with 11 bases sitting between them. This CDR3 region has 16 residues. The CDR3 sequence is CASSFQTGPTNEKLFF. The CDR3, as DNA: TGTGCCAGCAGTTTTCAGACAGGTCCAACTAATGAAAAACTGTTTTTT.

V and J are TRBV3-1 and TRBJ2-7; 7 bases agree with TRBD1. The J segment lost 3 bases and the V segment lost 5 bases, leaving 10 bases of the junction unmatched. CDR3 size: 15 residues. Germline loops: CDR1 LGHDT, CDR2 YNNKEL (reference sequence). The CDR3 nucleotides are TGTGCCAGCAGCTCCCAGACAGGGCAAAACTACGAGCAGTACTTC. This sequence encodes CASSSQTGQNYEQYF.

This clonotype appeared many times. This chain joins TRBV3-1 and TRBJ1-5; D is unclear. Deletions cut 0 bases from V and 0 bases from J, with 3 bases between. Germline-derived CDR1 and CDR2 are LGHDT and YNNKEL (reference sequence). CDR3 size: 14 residues. Here the CDR3 DNA reads TGTGCCAGCAGCCAAGACATTAGCAATCAGCCCCAGCATTTT. Protein sequence: CASSQDISNQPQHF.

This sequence joins TRBV19 and TRBJ1-1; D is undetermined. The V end lost 2 bases, the J end lost 0 bases, and 10 bases lay between the germline ends. In germline, CDR1 is LNHDA, CDR2 SQIVND (reference sequence). The CDR3 spans 15 residues. CDR3 coding DNA: TGTGCCAGTAGTATAAGTATCCCGGTGAACACTGAAGCTTTCTTT. Amino acids: CASSISIPVNTEAFF.

The V and J genes are TRBV14 and TRBJ1-6; the match to TRBD1 covers 7 bases. The CDR3 is 15 residues long. CDR1 is SGHDN and CDR2 is FVKESK in the germline V gene. With 0 bases clipped from V and 8 bases from J, the junction kept 4 bases outside the gene matches. CDR3 DNA sequence: TGTGCCAGCAGCCAAGATGAGGGACAGTATTCACCCCTCCACTTT. It codes for CASSQDEGQYSPLHF.

This clonotype has only a few counts. This sequence joins TRBV20-1 and TRBJ2-1, with TRBD2 matching 16 bases. The CDR3 contains 22 residues. Trimming removed 1 base from V and 4 bases from J; junction bases left unmatched: 19. Germline values: CDR1 DFQATT, CDR2 SNEGSKA (reference sequence). Here the CDR3 DNA reads TGCAGTGCTAGAGGTGGGACCGGGACTAGCGGGAGGGGATCGAAGTGGTACAATGAGCAGTTCTTC. Protein: CSARGGTGTSGRGSKWYNEQFF.

This clonotype came up many times. V and J are TRBV28 and TRBJ1-2; D remains unclear. With 5 bases removed from V and 4 bases from J, the gap between germline ends came to 8 bases. The CDR3 consists of 12 residues. Per germline, CDR1 MDHEN and CDR2 SYDVKM. Here the CDR3 DNA reads TGTGCCAGCAGTCAGAGGAGCTATGGCTACACCTTC. The encoded protein is CASSQRSYGYTF.

Written as DNA, the CDR3 is TGCGCCAGCAGCCCAGCGGAAGAAGGCATTGGCACAGATACGCAGTATTTT. This codes for CASSPAEEGIGTDTQYF. The chain combines TRBV4-1 with TRBJ2-3; maybe TRBD2 (5 bases). From germline, CDR1 is MGHRA and CDR2 YSYEKL. Between the trimmed V and J ends, which lost 4 bases and 1 base, there was a span of 18 bases. The length of the CDR3 is 17 residues.

This clonotype was seen repeatedly, ten times or more. V gene TRBV4-1 combines with J gene TRBJ2-7, with TRBD2 as a possible D gene (5 bases). The CDR3 length is 13 residues. Between the trimmed V and J ends, which lost 3 bases and 0 bases, there was a span of 6 bases. Germline CDR1 MGHRA, CDR2 YSYEKL. Here the CDR3 DNA reads TGCGCCAGCAGCCAGGGAGACTCCTACGAGCAGTACTTC. Protein product: CASSQGDSYEQYF.

On this clonotype itself: The CDR3 does not end in the conserved phenylalanine or tryptophan, so this is likely a read error. V and J are TRBV3-1 and TRBJ2-3, with D possibly being TRBD2 (6 bases). Between the trimmed V and J ends, which lost 5 bases and 0 bases, there was a span of 15 bases. The CDR3 extends over 16 amino acids. CDR1 LGHDT and CDR2 YNNKEL come from the germline V gene (reference sequence). The CDR3 sequence is CASSSRRSGSTDTQYL. The CDR3 nucleotides read TGTGCCAGCAGCTCAAGACGGAGCGGGAGCACAGATACGCAGTATCTT.

This clonotype was seen many times. V gene TRBV13 combines with J gene TRBJ1-1; the D is unclear. This CDR3 comprises 15 residues. Germline V gives CDR1 PRHDT, CDR2 FYEKMQ (reference sequence). V shed 6 bases and J shed 1 base, with 15 bases lying between them. CDR3 DNA sequence: TGTGCCAGCAGTTTAACCACACTCAAGAACACTGAAGCTTTCTTT. The encoded protein is CASSLTTLKNTEAFF.

This rearrangement joins TRBV30 to TRBJ2-2, with a weak D call TRBD2 (5 bases). Trimming took 0 bases from V and 6 from J, leaving 11 bases between them. Germline V lookup: CDR1 GTSNPN, CDR2 SVGIG (reference sequence). This CDR3 is built from 14 residues. CDR3 protein: CAWSVTSVAGELFF. CDR3 in DNA: TGTGCCTGGAGTGTAACTAGTGTGGCCGGGGAGCTGTTTTTT. Filled out from reference TRBV30 and TRBJ2-2, the complete variable domain reads SQTIHQWPATLVQPVGSPLSLECTVEGTSNPNLYWYRQAAGRGLQLLFYSVGIGQISSEVPQNLSASRPQDRQFILSSKKLLLSDSGFYLCAWSVTSVAGELFFGEGSRLTVL.

This clonotype appeared many times. The gene calls are TRBV7-8 and TRBJ1-1; 7 positions match TRBD1. Trimming took 1 base from V and 4 from J; bases not matched to a gene: 0. CDR3 length: 13 residues. Germline V gives CDR1 SGHVS, CDR2 FQNEAQ. In nucleotides, the CDR3 is TGTGCCAGCAGCTTAGGGACAGGCACTGAAGCTTTCTTT. This gives the protein CASSLGTGTEAFF.

This clonotype appeared many times. The J gene is TRBJ2-7, the V gene TRBV12-5; D gene unclear. The V end lost 5 bases, the J end lost 0 bases, and 17 bases lay between the germline ends. Germline V gene sequence: CDR1 LGHNT, CDR2 FRNRAP. The CDR3 contains 16 residues. The CDR3 nucleotides are TGTGCTAGTGGTCCCTTCGGCAAGATAAGCTCCTACGAGCAGTACTTC. Translation: CASGPFGKISSYEQYF.

This clonotype was seen ten or more times. J is TRBJ2-7 and V is TRBV27; tentative D call: TRBD1 (6 bases). Trimming took 0 bases from V and 2 from J, leaving 14 bases between them. The CDR3 has 16 amino acids. Germline V gene sequence: CDR1 MNHEY, CDR2 SMNVEV (reference sequence). The CDR3 bases are TGTGCCAGCAGTTTATCCAGGACAGCTATAACCTACGAGCAGTACTTC. As protein: CASSLSRTAITYEQYF.

This clonotype was seen more than once but under ten times. This chain links TRBV7-9 with TRBJ1-2; TRBD1 might be the D (6 bases). The ends were cut back, 5 bases at V and 6 bases at J, with 10 bases in the middle. Germline V gene data show CDR1 as SEHNR and CDR2 as FQNEAQ (reference sequence). The CDR3 is made up of 12 amino acids. In DNA form, the CDR3 reads TGTGCCAGCAGCACAGGGTCCCATGGCTACACCTTC. Residues: CASSTGSHGYTF.

The sample holds many counts of this clonotype. In nucleotides, the CDR3 is TGTGCCAGCAGTTTATCGGGTTTTAGCAATCAGCCCCAGCATTTT. Its translation is CASSLSGFSNQPQHF. This chain connects TRBV27 to TRBJ1-5; D uncertain. Germline V gives CDR1 MNHEY, CDR2 SMNVEV (reference sequence). Trimming left V 0 bases short and J 0 bases short, with 6 bases between. This CDR3 spans 15 amino acids.

The CDR3 spells CASSQGGAVGGVYNEQYF. CDR3 in DNA: TGCGCCAGCAGCCAAGGGGGAGCTGTGGGAGGGGTCTACAATGAGCAGTACTTC. This chain links TRBV4-1 with TRBJ2-1; the match to TRBD2 covers 7 bases. TRBJ2-7 matches the DNA end more closely, so the J call is doubtful. The germline CDR1 and CDR2 sequences are MGHRA and YSYEKL. CDR3 length: 18 amino acids.

This clonotype was recorded many times. The rearrangement joins TRBV5-1 to TRBJ2-2; maybe TRBD2 (6 bases). Trimming shortened V by 0 bases and J by 6 bases, and 9 bases separated the two germline ends. The CDR3 is 14 residues long. Germline CDR1 reads SGHRS; CDR2 reads YFSETQ. CDR3 in DNA: TGCGCCAGCAGCTTGGCCGGGGGACCCGGGGAGCTGTTTTTT. This translates into CASSLAGGPGELFF. Complete variable domain (other parts from reference TRBV5-1 and TRBJ2-2): KAGVTQTPRYLIKTRGQQVTLSCSPISGHRSVSWYQQTPGQGLQFLFEYFSETQRNKGNFPGRFSGRQFSNSRSEMNVSTLELGDSALYLCASSLAGGPGELFFGEGSRLTVL.

The CDR3 spells CASSSGFNEKLFF. The CDR3 bases are TGTGCCAGCAGCTCGGGATTTAATGAAAAACTGTTTTTT. The chain employs TRBV7-8 and TRBJ1-4, with D hard to call. The CDR3 spans 13 residues. Trimming removed 4 bases from V and 4 bases from J, with 7 bases in between. Germline loops: CDR1 SGHVS, CDR2 FQNEAQ.

This clonotype was seen ten or more times. V is TRBV3-1 and J is TRBJ2-3, with D possibly TRBD2 on 6 matching bases. The CDR3 has 16 residues. CDR1 is LGHDT and CDR2 is YNNKEL in the germline V gene (reference sequence). V dropped 2 bases and J dropped 9 bases, with 21 bases sitting between them. The CDR3: CASSQPFRGELLTQYF. The CDR3 DNA sequence: TGTGCCAGCAGCCAACCCTTCCGCGGGGAGCTCCTCACGCAGTATTTT.